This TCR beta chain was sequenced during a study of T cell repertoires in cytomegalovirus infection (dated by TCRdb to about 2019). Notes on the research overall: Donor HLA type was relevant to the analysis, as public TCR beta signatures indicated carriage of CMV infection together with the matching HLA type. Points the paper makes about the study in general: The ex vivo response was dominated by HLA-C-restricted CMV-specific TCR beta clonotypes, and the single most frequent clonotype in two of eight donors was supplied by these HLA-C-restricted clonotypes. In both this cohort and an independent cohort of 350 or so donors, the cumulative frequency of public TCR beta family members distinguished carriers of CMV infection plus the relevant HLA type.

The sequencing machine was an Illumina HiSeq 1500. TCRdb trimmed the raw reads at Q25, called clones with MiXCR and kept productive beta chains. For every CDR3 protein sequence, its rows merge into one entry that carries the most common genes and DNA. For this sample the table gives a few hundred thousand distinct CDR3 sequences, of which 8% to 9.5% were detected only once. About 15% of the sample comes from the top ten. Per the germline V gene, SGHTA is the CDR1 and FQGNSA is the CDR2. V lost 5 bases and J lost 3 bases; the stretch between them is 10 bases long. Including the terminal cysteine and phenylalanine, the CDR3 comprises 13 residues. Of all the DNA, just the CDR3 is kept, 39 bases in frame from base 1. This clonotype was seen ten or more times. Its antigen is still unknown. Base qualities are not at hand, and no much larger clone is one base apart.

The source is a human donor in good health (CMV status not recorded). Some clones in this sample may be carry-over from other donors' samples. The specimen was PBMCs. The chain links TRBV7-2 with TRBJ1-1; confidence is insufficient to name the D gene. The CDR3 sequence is CASSVDGYTEAFF. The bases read TGTGCCAGCAGCGTGGACGGTTACACTGAAGCTTTCTTT.